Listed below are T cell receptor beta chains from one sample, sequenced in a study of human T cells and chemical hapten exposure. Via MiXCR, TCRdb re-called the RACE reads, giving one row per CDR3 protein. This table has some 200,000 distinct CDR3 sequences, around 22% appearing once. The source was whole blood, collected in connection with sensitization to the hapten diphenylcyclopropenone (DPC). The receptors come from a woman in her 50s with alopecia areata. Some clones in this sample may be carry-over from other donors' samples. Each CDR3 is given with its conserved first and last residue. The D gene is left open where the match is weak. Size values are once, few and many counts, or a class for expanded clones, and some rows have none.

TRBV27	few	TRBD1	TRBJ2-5	TGTGCCAGCAGCCAACCGGGACAGAGAGAGACCCAGTACTTC	CASSQPGQRETQYF
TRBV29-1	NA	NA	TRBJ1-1	TGCAGCGTTGTAACCCGGGCAGGGATGAACACTGAAGCTTTCTTT	CSVVTRAGMNTEAFF
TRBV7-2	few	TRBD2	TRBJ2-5	TGTGCCAGCAGCATAAATGGCGGGAGTGGTATAGAGACCCAGTACTTC	CASSINGGSGIETQYF
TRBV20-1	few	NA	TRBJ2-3	TGCAGTGCTCTAGAGGTTCGAAGCACAGATACGCAGTATTTT	CSALEVRSTDTQYF
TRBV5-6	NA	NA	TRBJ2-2	TGTGCCAGCAGCTTGGCCGTCCTGTCCGGGGAGCTGTTTTTT	CASSLAVLSGELFF
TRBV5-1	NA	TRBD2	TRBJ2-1	TGCGCCAGCAGCTTGGGTGGACTAGCGAGCCTAGACAATGAGCAGTTCTTC	CASSLGGLASLDNEQFF
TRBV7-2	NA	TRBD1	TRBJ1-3	TGTGCCAGCAGCCGCCGGACAGGGGAATCTGGAAACACCATATATTTT	CASSRRTGESGNTIYF
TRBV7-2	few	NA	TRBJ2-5	TGTGCCAGCAGCTCATCAGGGATGGAGACCCAGTACTTC	CASSSSGMETQYF
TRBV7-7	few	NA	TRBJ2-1	TGTGCTAGCAGCACCAACGCCGGAACCGGGGTTCGGGAGCAGTTCTTC	CASSTNAGTGVREQFF
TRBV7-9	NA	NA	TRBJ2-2	TGTGCCAGCAGCTACAGGTGGCCCGGGGAGCTGTTTTTT	CASSYRWPGELFF
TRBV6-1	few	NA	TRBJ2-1	TGTGCCAGCTGTGGTGAAGGCCCGAGGAATGAGCAGTTCTTC	CASCGEGPRNEQFF
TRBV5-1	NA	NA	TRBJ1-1	TGCGCCAGCAGCTTTGGCGGGGGGGTCGGCACTGAAGCTTTCTTT	CASSFGGGVGTEAFF
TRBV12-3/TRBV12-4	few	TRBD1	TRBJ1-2	TGTGCCAGCAGTTTAGCCAGGGGGCACCGATACTATGGCTACACCTTC	CASSLARGHRYYGYTF
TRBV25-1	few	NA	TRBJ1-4	TGTGCCAGCAGTGAGCATAGTGGACAGCTAAATGAAAAACTGTTTTTT	CASSEHSGQLNEKLFF
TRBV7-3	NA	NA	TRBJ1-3	TGTGCCAGCAGCTTAACGTCCGACGGCTTCTCTGGAAACACCATATATTTT	CASSLTSDGFSGNTIYF
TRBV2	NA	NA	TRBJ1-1	TGTGCCAGCAGTGTGTTAATGAACACTGAAGCTTTCTTT	CASSVLMNTEAFF
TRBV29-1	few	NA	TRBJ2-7	TGCAGCGTTGAATGGAGGGGCGGGGTGCAGTACTTC	CSVEWRGGVQYF
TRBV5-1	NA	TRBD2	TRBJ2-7	TGCGCCAGCAGCTTCGGGAGGGAACCCTACGAGCAGTACTTC	CASSFGREPYEQYF
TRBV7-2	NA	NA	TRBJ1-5	TGTGCCAGCAGCTTAAGAGGGGAGAATCAGCCCCAGCATTTT	CASSLRGENQPQHF
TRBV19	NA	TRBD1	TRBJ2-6	TGTGCCAGTCGGGACAGGGGGAATGGGGCCAACGTCCTGACTTTC	CASRDRGNGANVLTF
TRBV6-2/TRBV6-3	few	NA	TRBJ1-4	TGTGCCAGCAGGGTAATTCCGGATGAAAAACTGTTTTTT	CASRVIPDEKLFF
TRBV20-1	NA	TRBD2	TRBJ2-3	TGCAGTGCTAGGGTTAAGGGACTAGCGGGAGGGCCCGACACAGATACGCAGTATTTT	CSARVKGLAGGPDTDTQYF
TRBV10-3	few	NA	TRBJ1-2	TGTGCCATCAGCCCCGGGACTAACTATGGCTACACCTTC	CAISPGTNYGYTF
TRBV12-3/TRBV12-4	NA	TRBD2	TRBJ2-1	TGTGCCAGCAGTCGACTAGCAGCATACAATGAGCAGTTCTTC	CASSRLAAYNEQFF
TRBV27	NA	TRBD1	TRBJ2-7	TGTGCCAGCAGTGGCCCCTCCGGGACAGTCTCCTACGAGCAGTACTTC	CASSGPSGTVSYEQYF
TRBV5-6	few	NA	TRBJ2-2	TGTGCCAGCAGCTTTCGTCTGGACACCGGGGAGCTGTTTTTT	CASSFRLDTGELFF
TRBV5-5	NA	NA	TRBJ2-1	TGTGCCAGCAGCCTCACAAGGCCGGGGGAGCAGTTCTTC	CASSLTRPGEQFF
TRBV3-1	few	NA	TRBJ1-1	TGTGCCAGCAGCCTCCATCGGACAGCCATGAACACTGAAGCTTTCTTT	CASSLHRTAMNTEAFF
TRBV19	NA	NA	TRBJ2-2	TGTGCCAGTGGCGGGACTCCAGACAACACCGGGGAGCTGTTTTTT	CASGGTPDNTGELFF
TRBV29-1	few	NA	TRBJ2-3	TGCAGCGTCGGGACAGATACGCAGTATTTT	CSVGTDTQYF
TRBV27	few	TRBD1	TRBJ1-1	TGTGCCAGCAGGCCCGGGAAGGGACAGGCTTTGACTGAAGCTTTCTTT	CASRPGKGQALTEAFF
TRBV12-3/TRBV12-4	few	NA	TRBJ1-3	TGTGCCAGCAGTTTGTCGGCCAGGGTCGGAAACACCATATATTTT	CASSLSARVGNTIYF
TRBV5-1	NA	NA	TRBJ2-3	TGCGCCAGCAGCTTGGGTGGGGGACTGCTCACAGATACGCAGTATTTT	CASSLGGGLLTDTQYF
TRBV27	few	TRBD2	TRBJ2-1	TGTGCCAGCAGGGGACTAGCGGGAGGGAATGAGCAGTTCTTC	CASRGLAGGNEQFF
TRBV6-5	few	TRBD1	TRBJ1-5	TGTGCCAGCAGCCGTACAGGGGGCAATCAGCCCCAGCATTTT	CASSRTGGNQPQHF
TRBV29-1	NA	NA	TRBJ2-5	TGCAGTGCCCACAACAGTTACCAAGAGACCCAGTACTTC	CSAHNSYQETQYF
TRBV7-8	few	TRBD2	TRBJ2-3	TGTGCCAGCAGCTCGGGACTAGCGGGAGCCGCAGATACGCAGTATTTT	CASSSGLAGAADTQYF
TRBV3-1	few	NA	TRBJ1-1	TGTGCCAGCAGCCAAGTAGGGGGAGGGCCAAGGAGCACTGAAGCTTTCTTT	CASSQVGGGPRSTEAFF
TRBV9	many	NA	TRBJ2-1	TGTGCCAGCAGCGTAGGAGAGAAAGGAAATGAGCAGTTCTTC	CASSVGEKGNEQFF
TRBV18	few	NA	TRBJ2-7	TGTGCCAGCTCACCCTTCGGGACATCATATTACGAGCAGTACTTC	CASSPFGTSYYEQYF
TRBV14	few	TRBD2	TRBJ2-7	TGTGCCAGCAGCCAATACGGGAGGAGCTCCTACGAGCAGTACTTC	CASSQYGRSSYEQYF
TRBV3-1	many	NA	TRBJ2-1	TGTGCCAGCAGCCAAGACGTGGCTGGTTACAATGAGCAGTTCTTC	CASSQDVAGYNEQFF
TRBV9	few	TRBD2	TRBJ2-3	TGTGCCAGCAGCGTAGATCCTAGCGGGTTGATCACAGATACGCAGTATTTT	CASSVDPSGLITDTQYF
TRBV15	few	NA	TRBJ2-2	TGTGCCACCAGCAGAGATCGACTTGACACCGGGGAGCTGTTTTTT	CATSRDRLDTGELFF
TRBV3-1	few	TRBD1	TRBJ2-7	TGTGCCAGCACTCGGGCAGGGGGCGGCTACGAGCAGTACTTC	CASTRAGGGYEQYF
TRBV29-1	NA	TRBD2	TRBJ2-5	TGCAGCGTTGAAGTTTCGGGAGGGCCGGGGGAGACCCAGTACTTC	CSVEVSGGPGETQYF
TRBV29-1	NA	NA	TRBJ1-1	TGCAGCGTTCGTGGGGTAGACACTGAAGCTTTCTTT	CSVRGVDTEAFF
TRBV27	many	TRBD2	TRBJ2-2	TGTGCCAGCGGATTAGCGGGAGGTAACACCGGGGAGCTGTTTTTT	CASGLAGGNTGELFF
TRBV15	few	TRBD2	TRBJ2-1	TGTGCCACCAGCAGAGATTACCAACCGGGACTACGTACCTATGAGCAGTTCTTC	CATSRDYQPGLRTYEQFF
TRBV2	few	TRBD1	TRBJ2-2	TGTGCCAGCAGCGTGGACAGGGTGGTCGGGGAGCTGTTTTTT	CASSVDRVVGELFF
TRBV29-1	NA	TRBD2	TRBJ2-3	TGCAGCGTGAGAGTGGGACTAGCGACAGATACGCAGTATTTT	CSVRVGLATDTQYF